One sample yielded the 11 T cell receptor beta chains listed below, sequenced in a study of T cell responses to AZD1222 COVID-19 vaccine. The method was immunoSEQ multiplex PCR; TCRdb's version includes in-frame clones alone and lacks a portion of them. The data show some 140,000 clones, more than 90% seen once. The sequencing here drew on peripheral blood, taken on day 0 of AZD1222 vaccination. Every receptor here comes from an adult in good health.

This chain joins TRBV7-2 and TRBJ2-3, with a possible D match to TRBD2 (6 bases). The germline CDR1 and CDR2 sequences are SGHTA and FQGNSA. The germline V and J ends were trimmed by 3 bases and 2 bases, with 15 bases remaining between them. The CDR3 totals 16 residues. The CDR3 sequence: CASSFGLNRNTDTQYF. The CDR3, as DNA: TGTGCCAGCAGCTTCGGACTAAACCGGAACACAGATACGCAGTATTTT.

The rearrangement links TRBV5-4 to TRBJ2-7; D is unresolved. The CDR3 length is 13 residues. V was pared by 2 bases and J by 6 bases, with 12 bases between. Germline values: CDR1 SGHNT, CDR2 YYREEE (reference sequence). In nucleotides, the CDR3 is TGTGCCAGCAGCTTTCGGGCGCCGGGCGAGCAGTACTTC. This sequence encodes CASSFRAPGEQYF. Combining the CDR3 with reference TRBV5-4 and TRBJ2-7 gives the whole variable domain ETGVTQSPTHLIKTRGQQVTLRCSSQSGHNTVSWYQQALGQGPQFIFQYYREEENGRGNFPPRFSGLQFPNYSSELNVNALELDDSALYLCASSFRAPGEQYFGPGTRLTVT.

The chain carries TRBV7-9 and TRBJ1-1; TRBD1 agrees at 8 bases. CDR3 length equals 15 residues. The trim removed 4 bases at V and 1 base at J, leaving 5 bases unmatched. Germline CDR1 SEHNR, CDR2 FQNEAQ (reference sequence). The CDR3 DNA reads TGTGCCAGCAGCTCGACAGGGGAAGCGAACACTGAAGCTTTCTTT. Its protein is CASSSTGEANTEAFF.

The chain recombines TRBV5-5 with TRBJ2-7, with unresolved D. The ends were cut back, 1 base at V and 1 base at J, with 3 bases in the middle. Looked up from germline, CDR1 is SGHKS and CDR2 is YYEKEE (reference sequence). The CDR3 runs 12 residues. The CDR3, as DNA: TGTGCCAGCAGCTTGAGTTCCTACGAGCAGTACTTC. Its translation: CASSLSSYEQYF.

This clone has only one observation. The chain uses TRBV2 and TRBJ1-5; TRBD1 is a possible D gene (5 bases). Trimming pared 4 bases from V and 6 bases from J, leaving 16 bases between. This CDR3 contains 15 residues. CDR1 SNHLY and CDR2 FYNNEI come from the germline V gene. The CDR3 nucleotides are TGTGCCAGCAGTGCGACCTTAACCGGGACTCAGCCCCAGCATTTT. Translated, it gives CASSATLTGTQPQHF.

V is TRBV19 and J is TRBJ1-2, with D hard to call. With 5 bases removed from V and 8 bases from J, the gap between germline ends came to 18 bases. The germline V gene has CDR1 LNHDA and CDR2 SQIVND (reference sequence). The CDR3 covers 14 residues. The CDR3 is CASSPSGGIEGYTF. In DNA, the CDR3 is TGTGCCAGTAGTCCCTCAGGAGGGATAGAGGGCTACACCTTC. Using reference TRBV19 and TRBJ1-2 for the parts outside the CDR3, the full variable domain is DGGITQSPKYLFRKEGQNVTLSCEQNLNHDAMYWYRQDPGQGLRLIYYSQIVNDFQKGDIAEGYSVSREKKESFPLTVTSAQKNPTAFYLCASSPSGGIEGYTFGSGTRLTVV.

The rearrangement joins TRBV30 to TRBJ2-5, with unresolved D. Germline values: CDR1 GTSNPN, CDR2 SVGIG (reference sequence). Between the trimmed V and J ends, which lost 3 bases and 5 bases, there was a span of 13 bases. The CDR3 spans 13 residues. Here the CDR3 DNA reads TGTGCCTGGAGCAGTGTTGCAGGCGAGACCCAGTACTTC. The encoded protein is CAWSSVAGETQYF.

This chain joins TRBV9 and TRBJ2-5, with 9 bases aligning to TRBD1. V was pared by 4 bases and J by 5 bases, with 12 bases of the junction left unmatched. Germline CDR1 SGDLS, CDR2 YYNGEE. The CDR3 sequence is 16 residues long. Written as DNA, the CDR3 is TGTGCCAGCAGCCCTATGGGGACAGGGCATTGGGAGACCCAGTACTTC. Protein sequence: CASSPMGTGHWETQYF.

The chain uses TRBV5-4 and TRBJ1-4; TRBD1 is a possible D gene (6 bases). Trimming removed 7 bases at V and 4 bases at J, with 8 bases between. Germline V gene sequence: CDR1 SGHNT, CDR2 YYREEE (reference sequence). The CDR3 has 12 residues. This CDR3 reads CASHRDNEKLFF. DNA of the CDR3: TGTGCCAGCCACAGGGATAATGAAAAACTGTTTTTT.

The rearrangement joins TRBV6-5 to TRBJ1-1; weak D call: TRBD1 (5 bases). CDR3 length: 14 residues. Trimming left V 10 bases short and J 4 bases short, with 19 bases between. The germline V gene encodes CDR1 MNHEY and CDR2 SVGAGI. The CDR3 loop reads CAIRLGQEGTEAFF. In DNA, the CDR3 is TGTGCCATCCGCCTCGGACAAGAGGGCACTGAAGCTTTCTTT.

The chain recombines TRBV6-5 with TRBJ2-1; perhaps TRBD2 as D (6 bases). Per the germline V gene, CDR1 is MNHEY and CDR2 is SVGAGI. The CDR3 loop spans 13 amino acids. Trimming stripped 7 bases from V and 8 bases from J, with 15 bases between. CDR3 nucleotides: TGTGCCAGCAACTACGGGGGAACCCATGAGCAGTTCTTC. Protein product: CASNYGGTHEQFF.